The entry below describes one T cell receptor beta chain. The V and J ends lost 5 bases and 10 bases, in that order; junction bases with no gene match: 15. Germline V gene data show CDR1 as SGHTA and CDR2 as FQGNSA. The CDR3 covers 16 residues. The data originate from a study of shared clonotypes between healthy human individuals. Clones were read by immunoSEQ multiplex PCR, and TCRdb kept only the in-frame ones, dropping some. The repertoire holds 1.5 million to 2.5 million clones, with approximately 94% as singletons. Positively selected for CCR7, the CD45RO-negative cells used as naive CD8 cells excluded terminally differentiated effector memory CD45RA+ cells. Donation came from healthy HIV-negative adults that had no recent acute infections or vaccinations.

This receptor was taken from a man younger than 35 in good health. The V call is TRBV7-2, the J call TRBJ2-1; 9 nucleotides match TRBD1. Sequencing was performed on naive CD8+ T cells sorted from blood. CDR3 loop: CASSLWDRAVPAEQFF. CDR3 DNA: TGTGCCAGCAGCCTGTGGGACAGGGCGGTCCCCGCCGAGCAGTTCTTC.